This T cell receptor beta chain was profiled in a study of blood T cell repertoires in COVID-19. Study-level background: Specimens from acute and convalescent COVID-19 originated in the United States, Italy and Spain.

V was cut by 1 base and J by 4 bases, with 9 bases left in between. Germline V gene data show CDR1 as SGHTA and CDR2 as FQGTGA. This CDR3 comprises 14 residues. Here immunoSEQ multiplex PCR was the method, and the copy in TCRdb shows in-frame clones only, minus some. The sample yields around 200,000 clones, approximately 80% seen once. Sequenced input: peripheral blood. This chain links TRBV7-3 with TRBJ2-3; D is ambiguous. This clonotype originated in a woman older than 75 with acute or convalescent COVID-19. This CDR3 reads CASSLMARPDTQYF. The CDR3 DNA reads TGTGCCAGCAGCTTAATGGCCCGTCCAGATACGCAGTATTTT.